Each of the 4 T cell receptor beta chains below was sequenced from the same sample in a study of cytomegalovirus exposure and HLA in healthy donors. Here immunoSEQ multiplex PCR was the method, and the copy in TCRdb shows in-frame clones only, minus some. This sample carries about 360,000 clones, 75% to 90% of them seen once, and the ten largest clones take under 0.9%. The sample taken for sequencing was PBMCs. All receptors come from a woman under 30 in good health and CMV-seronegative.

The J gene is TRBJ2-5, the V gene TRBV4-1; D is possibly TRBD2 (6 bases). Germline CDR1 and CDR2: MGHRA and YSYEKL. The CDR3 is 16 residues long. The V end lost 6 bases, the J end lost 0 bases, and 17 bases lay between the germline ends. The CDR3 DNA follows: TGCGCCAGCAGTGAAATTGGAGGGACTTACCAAGAGACCCAGTACTTC. It encodes CASSEIGGTYQETQYF.

The V gene is TRBV28, the J gene TRBJ2-7; TRBD1 aligns across 10 bases. The CDR3 spans 17 residues. V shed 3 bases and J 5 bases; nucleotides not matched to a gene: 13. CDR1 is MDHEN and CDR2 is SYDVKM in the germline V gene. The CDR3 is CASSFSSPGQGYHEQYF. For the CDR3, the DNA is TGTGCCAGCAGTTTCTCCTCACCGGGACAGGGGTACCACGAGCAGTACTTC.

V gene TRBV19 combines with J gene TRBJ1-2; D unclear. Trimming shortened V by 2 bases and J by 2 bases, and 12 bases separated the two germline ends. The length of the CDR3 is 15 residues. The V gene's germline CDR1 is LNHDA and CDR2 SQIVND (reference sequence). In nucleotides, the CDR3 is TGTGCCAGTAGTATAACCGGGGATAAAAACTATGGCTACACCTTC. It yields the protein CASSITGDKNYGYTF.

V gene TRBV5-1 combines with J gene TRBJ2-3; tentatively, D is TRBD2 (5 bases). This CDR3 is built from 13 residues. Germline V gene sequence: CDR1 SGHRS, CDR2 YFSETQ. Trimming removed 8 bases from V and 6 bases from J, with 16 bases in between. The CDR3 protein is CARSGLLRDTQYF. The CDR3 DNA sequence: TGCGCCAGAAGCGGACTCCTCAGGGATACGCAGTATTTT.